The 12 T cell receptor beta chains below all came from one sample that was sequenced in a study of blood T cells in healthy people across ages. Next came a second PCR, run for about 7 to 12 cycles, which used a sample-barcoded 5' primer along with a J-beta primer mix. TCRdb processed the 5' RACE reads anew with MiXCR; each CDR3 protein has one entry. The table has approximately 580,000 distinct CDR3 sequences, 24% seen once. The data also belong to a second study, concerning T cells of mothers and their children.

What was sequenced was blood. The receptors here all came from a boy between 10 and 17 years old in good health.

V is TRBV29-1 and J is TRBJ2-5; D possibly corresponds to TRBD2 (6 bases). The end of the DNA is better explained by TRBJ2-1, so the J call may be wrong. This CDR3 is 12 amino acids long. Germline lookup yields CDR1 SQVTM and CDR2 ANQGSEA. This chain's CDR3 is CSVELLANEQFF. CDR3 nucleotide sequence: TGCAGCGTCGAACTACTAGCCAATGAGCAGTTCTTC.

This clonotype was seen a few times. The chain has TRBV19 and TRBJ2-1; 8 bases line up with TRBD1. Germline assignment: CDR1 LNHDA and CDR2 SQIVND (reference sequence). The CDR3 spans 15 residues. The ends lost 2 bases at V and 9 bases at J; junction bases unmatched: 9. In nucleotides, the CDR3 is TGTGCCAGTAGTATAACCCAGGGGGCGTTTAGTGAGCAGTTCTTC. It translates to CASSITQGAFSEQFF. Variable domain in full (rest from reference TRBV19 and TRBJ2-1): DGGITQSPKYLFRKEGQNVTLSCEQNLNHDAMYWYRQDPGQGLRLIYYSQIVNDFQKGDIAEGYSVSREKKESFPLTVTSAQKNPTAFYLCASSITQGAFSEQFFGPGTRLTVL.

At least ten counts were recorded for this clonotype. CDR3 coding DNA: TGTGCCAGCAGCCCCGACAGCGGGTCTGCCTACGAGCAGTACTTC. This translates into CASSPDSGSAYEQYF. The chain links TRBV7-2 to TRBJ2-7; TRBD2 is a possible D gene (6 bases). The V and J ends lost 5 bases and 2 bases respectively, with 16 bases between them. The CDR3 length is 15 residues. CDR1 SGHTA and CDR2 FQGNSA come from the germline V gene.

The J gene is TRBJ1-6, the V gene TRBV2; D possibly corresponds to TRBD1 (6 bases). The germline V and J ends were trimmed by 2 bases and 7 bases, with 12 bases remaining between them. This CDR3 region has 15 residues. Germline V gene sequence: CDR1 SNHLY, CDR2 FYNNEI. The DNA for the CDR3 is TGTGCCAGCAGTGAAACTCTCGGACAGAATTCACCCCTCCACTTT. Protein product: CASSETLGQNSPLHF. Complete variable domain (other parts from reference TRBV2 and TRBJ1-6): EPEVTQTPSHQVTQMGQEVILRCVPISNHLYFYWYRQILGQKVEFLVSFYNNEISEKSEIFDDQFSVERPDGSNFTLKIRSTKLEDSAMYFCASSETLGQNSPLHFGNGTRLTVT.

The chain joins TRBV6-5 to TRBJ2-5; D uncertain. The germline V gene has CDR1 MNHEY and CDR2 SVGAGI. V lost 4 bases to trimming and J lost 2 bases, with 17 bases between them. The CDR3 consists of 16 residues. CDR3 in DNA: TGTGCCAGCAGTTCCGGACCACCAGCCCCGCAAGAGACCCAGTACTTC. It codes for CASSSGPPAPQETQYF.

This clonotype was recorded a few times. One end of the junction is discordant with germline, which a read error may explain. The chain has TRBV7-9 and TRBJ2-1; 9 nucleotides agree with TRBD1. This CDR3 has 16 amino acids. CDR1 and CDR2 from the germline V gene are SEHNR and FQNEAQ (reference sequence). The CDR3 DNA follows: TGTGCCCGCAGCCCTACCCCGGGACAGGGAGGGTATGAGCAGTTCTTC. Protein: CARSPTPGQGGYEQFF.

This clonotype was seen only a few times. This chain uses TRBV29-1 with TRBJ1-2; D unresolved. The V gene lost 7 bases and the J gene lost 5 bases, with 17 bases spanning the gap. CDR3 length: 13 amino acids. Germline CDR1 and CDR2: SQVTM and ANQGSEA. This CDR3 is CSAEQMTGYGYTF. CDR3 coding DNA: TGCAGCGCTGAGCAAATGACGGGGTATGGCTACACCTTC.

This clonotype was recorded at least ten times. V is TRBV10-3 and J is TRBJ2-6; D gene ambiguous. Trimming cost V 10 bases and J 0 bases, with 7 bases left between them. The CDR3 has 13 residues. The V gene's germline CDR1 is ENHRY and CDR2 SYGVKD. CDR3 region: CATSTSGANVLTF. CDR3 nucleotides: TGTGCCACCAGCACCTCTGGGGCCAACGTCCTGACTTTC.

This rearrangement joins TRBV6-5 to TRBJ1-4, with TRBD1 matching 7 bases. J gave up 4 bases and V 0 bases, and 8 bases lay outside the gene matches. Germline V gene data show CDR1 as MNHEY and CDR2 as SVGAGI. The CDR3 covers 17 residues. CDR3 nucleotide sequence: TGTGCCAGCAGTTACTCGATATCCGGGACAGATAATGAAAAACTGTTTTTT. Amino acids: CASSYSISGTDNEKLFF.

DNA of the CDR3: TGTGCCAGCAGTTACCGGACAGGGCTCAATGAGCAGTTCTTC. Residues: CASSYRTGLNEQFF. V and J are TRBV6-2 or TRBV6-3 and TRBJ2-1; 8 bases match TRBD1. The germline gives CDR1 MNHEY, CDR2 SVGEGT. V dropped 2 bases and J dropped 6; count of bases not matched to a gene: 3. This CDR3 is 14 amino acids long.

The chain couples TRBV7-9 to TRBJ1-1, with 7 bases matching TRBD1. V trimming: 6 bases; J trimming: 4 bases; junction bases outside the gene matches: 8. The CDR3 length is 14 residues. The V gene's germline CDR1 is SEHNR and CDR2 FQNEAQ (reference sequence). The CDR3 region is CASRDTGAGTEAFF. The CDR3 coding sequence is TGTGCCAGCAGGGATACAGGGGCGGGCACTGAAGCTTTCTTT.

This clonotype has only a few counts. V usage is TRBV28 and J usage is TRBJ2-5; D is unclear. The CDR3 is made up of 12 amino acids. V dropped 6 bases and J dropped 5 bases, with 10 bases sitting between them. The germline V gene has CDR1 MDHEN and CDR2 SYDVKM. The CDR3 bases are TGTGCCAGCAGCTCGGAGTGGGAGACCCAGTACTTC. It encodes CASSSEWETQYF.